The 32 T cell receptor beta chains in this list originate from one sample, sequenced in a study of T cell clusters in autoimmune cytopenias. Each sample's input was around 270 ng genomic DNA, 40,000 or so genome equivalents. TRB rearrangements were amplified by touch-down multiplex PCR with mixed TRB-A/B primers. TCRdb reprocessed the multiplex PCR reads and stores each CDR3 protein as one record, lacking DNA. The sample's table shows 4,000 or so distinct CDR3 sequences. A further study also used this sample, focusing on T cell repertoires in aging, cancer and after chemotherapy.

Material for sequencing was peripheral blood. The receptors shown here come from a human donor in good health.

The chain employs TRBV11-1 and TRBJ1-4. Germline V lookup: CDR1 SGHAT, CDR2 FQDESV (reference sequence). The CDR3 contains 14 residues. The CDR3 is CASSLEPDNEKLFF. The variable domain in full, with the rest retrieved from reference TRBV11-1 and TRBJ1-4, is EAEVAQSPRYKITEKSQAVAFWCDPISGHATLYWYRQILGQGPELLVQFQDESVVDDSQLPKDRFSAERLKGVDSTLKIQPAELGDSAMYLCASSLEPDNEKLFFGSGTQLSVL.

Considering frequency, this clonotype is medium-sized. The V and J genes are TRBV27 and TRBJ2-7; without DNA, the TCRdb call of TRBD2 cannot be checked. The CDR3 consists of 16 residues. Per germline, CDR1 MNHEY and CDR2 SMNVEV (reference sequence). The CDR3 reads CASSWSLPGLNYEQYF.

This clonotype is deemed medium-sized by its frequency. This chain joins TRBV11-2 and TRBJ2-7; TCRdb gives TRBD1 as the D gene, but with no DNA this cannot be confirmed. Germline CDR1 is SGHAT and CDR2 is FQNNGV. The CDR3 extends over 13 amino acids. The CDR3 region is CASSRGESYEQYF.

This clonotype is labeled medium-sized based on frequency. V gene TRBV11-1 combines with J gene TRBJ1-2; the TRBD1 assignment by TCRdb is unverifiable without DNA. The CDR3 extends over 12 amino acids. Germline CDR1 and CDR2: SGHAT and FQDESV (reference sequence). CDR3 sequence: CASSFQGVGYTF.

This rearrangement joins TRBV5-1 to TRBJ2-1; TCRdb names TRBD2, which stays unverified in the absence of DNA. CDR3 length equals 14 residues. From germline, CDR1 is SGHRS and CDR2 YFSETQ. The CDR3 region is CASSRDYHFNEQFF.

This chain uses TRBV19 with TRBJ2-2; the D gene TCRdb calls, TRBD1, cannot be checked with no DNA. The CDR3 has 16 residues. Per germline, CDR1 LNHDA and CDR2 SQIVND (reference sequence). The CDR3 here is CASSRGTGDNTGELFF.

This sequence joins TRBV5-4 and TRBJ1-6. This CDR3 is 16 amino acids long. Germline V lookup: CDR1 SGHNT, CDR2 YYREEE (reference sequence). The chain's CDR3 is CASSKGLSSYNSPLHF.

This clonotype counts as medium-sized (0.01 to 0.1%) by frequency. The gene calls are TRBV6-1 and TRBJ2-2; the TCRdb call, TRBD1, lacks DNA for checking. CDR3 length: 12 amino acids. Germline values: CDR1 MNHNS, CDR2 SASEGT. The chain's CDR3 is CASRPGTGELFF.

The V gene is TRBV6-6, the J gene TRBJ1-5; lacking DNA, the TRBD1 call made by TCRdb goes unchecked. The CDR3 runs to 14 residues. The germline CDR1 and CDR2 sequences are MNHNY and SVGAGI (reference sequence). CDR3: CASNPGRRDQPQHF.

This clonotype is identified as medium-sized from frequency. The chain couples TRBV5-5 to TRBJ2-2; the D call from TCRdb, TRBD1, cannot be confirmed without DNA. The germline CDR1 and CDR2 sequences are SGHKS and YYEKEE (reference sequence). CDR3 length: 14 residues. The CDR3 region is CASRGTGGTGELFF. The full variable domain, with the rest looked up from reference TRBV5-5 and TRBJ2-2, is DAGVTQSPTHLIKTRGQQVTLRCSPISGHKSVSWYQQVLGQGPQFIFQYYEKEERGRGNFPDRFSARQFPNYSSELNVNALLLGDSALYLCASRGTGGTGELFFGEGSRLTVL.

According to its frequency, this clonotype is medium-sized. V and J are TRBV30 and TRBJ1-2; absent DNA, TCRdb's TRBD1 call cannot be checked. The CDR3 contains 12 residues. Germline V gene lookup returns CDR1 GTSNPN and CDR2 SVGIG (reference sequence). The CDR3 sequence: CAWSPQGYGYTF.

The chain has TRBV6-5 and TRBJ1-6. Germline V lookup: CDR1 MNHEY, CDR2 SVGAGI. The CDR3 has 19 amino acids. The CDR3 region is CATAQGRRQSSSYNSPLHF.

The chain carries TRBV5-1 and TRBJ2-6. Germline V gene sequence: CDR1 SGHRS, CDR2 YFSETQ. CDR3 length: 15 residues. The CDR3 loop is CASSLAVSGANVLTF.

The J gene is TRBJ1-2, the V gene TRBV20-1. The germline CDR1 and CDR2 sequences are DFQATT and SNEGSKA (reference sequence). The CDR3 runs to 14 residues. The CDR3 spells CSARDLQANYGYTF.

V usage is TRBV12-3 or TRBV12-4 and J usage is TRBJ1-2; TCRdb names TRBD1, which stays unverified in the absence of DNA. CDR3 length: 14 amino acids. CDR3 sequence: CASSTTRGAYGYTF.

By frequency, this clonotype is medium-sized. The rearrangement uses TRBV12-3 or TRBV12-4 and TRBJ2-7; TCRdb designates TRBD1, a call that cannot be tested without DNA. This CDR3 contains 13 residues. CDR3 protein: CASSWGQVNEQYF.

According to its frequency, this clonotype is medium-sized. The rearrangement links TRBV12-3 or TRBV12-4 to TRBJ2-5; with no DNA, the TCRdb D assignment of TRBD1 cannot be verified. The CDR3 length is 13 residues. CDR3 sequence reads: CATRWGGEETQYF.

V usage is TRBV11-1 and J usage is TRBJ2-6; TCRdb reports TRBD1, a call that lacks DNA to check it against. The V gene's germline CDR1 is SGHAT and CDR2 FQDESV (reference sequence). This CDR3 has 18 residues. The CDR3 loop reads CASRLTRGPVTGANVLTF.

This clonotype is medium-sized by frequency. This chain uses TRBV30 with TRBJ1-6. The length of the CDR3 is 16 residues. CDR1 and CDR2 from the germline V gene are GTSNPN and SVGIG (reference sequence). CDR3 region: CAWSPKEGQGNSPLHF.

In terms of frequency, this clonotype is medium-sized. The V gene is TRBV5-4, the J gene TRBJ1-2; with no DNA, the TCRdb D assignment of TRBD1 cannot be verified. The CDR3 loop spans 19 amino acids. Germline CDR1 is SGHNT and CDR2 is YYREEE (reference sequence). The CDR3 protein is CASSYQRQGVRGSNYGYTF.

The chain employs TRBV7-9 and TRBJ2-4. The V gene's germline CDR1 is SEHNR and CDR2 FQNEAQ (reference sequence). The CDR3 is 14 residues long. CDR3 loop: CASSLDGSKNIQYF. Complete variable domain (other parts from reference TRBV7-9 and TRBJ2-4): DTGVSQNPRHKITKRGQNVTFRCDPISEHNRLYWYRQTLGQGPEFLTYFQNEAQLEKSRLLSDRFSAERPKGSFSTLEIQRTEQGDSAMYLCASSLDGSKNIQYFGAGTRLSVL.

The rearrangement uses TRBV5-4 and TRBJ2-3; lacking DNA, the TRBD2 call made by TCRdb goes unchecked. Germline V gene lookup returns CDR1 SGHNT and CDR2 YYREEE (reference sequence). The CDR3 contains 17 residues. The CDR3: CASSLGTSGGLTDTQYF.

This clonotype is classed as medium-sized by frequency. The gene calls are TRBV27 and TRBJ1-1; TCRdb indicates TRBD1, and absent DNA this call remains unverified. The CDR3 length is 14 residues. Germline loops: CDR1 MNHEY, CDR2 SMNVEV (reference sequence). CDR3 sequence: CASSFIQGGTEAFF.

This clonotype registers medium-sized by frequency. The CDR3 spells CASSFSSGGAPDTQYF. The chain recombines TRBV12-3 or TRBV12-4 with TRBJ2-3; the TRBD2 assignment by TCRdb is unverifiable without DNA. CDR3 length: 16 amino acids.

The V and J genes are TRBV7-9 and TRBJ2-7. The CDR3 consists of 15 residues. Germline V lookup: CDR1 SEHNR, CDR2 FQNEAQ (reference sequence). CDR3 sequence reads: CASSLSGGLTYEQYF.

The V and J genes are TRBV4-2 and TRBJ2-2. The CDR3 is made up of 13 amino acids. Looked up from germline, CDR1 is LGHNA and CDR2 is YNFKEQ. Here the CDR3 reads CASSQDLSRQLFF.

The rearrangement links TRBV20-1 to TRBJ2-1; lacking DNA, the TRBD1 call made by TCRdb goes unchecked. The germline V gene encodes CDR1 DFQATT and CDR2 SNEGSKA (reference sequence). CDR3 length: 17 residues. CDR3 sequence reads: CSARLLLGALRDNEQFF.

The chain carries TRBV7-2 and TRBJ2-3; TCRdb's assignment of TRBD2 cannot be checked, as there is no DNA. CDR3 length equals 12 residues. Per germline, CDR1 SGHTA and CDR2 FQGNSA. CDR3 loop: CASSLPADTQYF.

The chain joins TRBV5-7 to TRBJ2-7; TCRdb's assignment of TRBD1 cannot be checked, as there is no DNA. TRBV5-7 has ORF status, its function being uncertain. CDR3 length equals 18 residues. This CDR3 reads CASSFPTGGLGRSYEQYF.

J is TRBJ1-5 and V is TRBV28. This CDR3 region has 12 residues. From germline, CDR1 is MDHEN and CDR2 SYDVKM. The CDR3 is CASSLMGQPQHF.

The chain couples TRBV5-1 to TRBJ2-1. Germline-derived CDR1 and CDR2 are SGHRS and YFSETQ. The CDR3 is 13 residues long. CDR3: CASSLDESNEQFF.

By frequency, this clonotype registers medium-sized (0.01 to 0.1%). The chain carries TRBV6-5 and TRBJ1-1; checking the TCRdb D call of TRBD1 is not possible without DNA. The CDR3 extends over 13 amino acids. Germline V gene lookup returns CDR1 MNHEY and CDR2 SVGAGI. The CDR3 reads CASSEQGVTEAFF.